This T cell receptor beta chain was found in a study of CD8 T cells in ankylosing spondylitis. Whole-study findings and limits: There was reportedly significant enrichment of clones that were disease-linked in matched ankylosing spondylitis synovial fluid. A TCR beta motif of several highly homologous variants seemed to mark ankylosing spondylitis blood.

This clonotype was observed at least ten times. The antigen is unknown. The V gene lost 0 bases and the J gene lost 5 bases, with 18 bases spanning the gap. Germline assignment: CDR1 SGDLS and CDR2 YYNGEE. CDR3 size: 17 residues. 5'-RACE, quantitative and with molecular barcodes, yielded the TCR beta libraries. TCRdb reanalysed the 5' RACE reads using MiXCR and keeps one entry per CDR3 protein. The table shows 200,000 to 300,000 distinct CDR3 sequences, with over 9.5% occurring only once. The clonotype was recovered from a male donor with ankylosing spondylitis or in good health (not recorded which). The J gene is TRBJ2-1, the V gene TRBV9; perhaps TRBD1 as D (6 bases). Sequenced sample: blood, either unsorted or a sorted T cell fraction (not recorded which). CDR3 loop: CASSVGLTGHPNNEQFF. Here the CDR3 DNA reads TGTGCCAGCAGCGTAGGGCTAACGGGACACCCTAACAATGAGCAGTTCTTC.